The next 17 T cell receptor beta chains were all read from a single sample in a study of shared clonotypes between healthy human individuals. The method was immunoSEQ multiplex PCR; TCRdb's version includes in-frame clones alone and lacks a portion of them. This table has approximately 470,000 clones, more than 75% appearing once. Sequenced input: PBMCs. These TCRs come from a woman in her 40s in good health. Some clones in this sample may be carry-over from other donors' samples.

Comment on this clone: Since a far larger clone is one base different, this is likely a read error. The chain combines TRBV10-2 with TRBJ1-2; TRBD1 might be the D (5 bases). There are 16 residues in the CDR3. V was clipped by 3 bases and J by 4 bases, with 18 bases between them. Germline CDR1 is WSHSY and CDR2 is SAAADI. As DNA, the CDR3 is TGCGCCAGCAGTGAAGGGACTGACCGTTCTAGCTATGGCTACACCTTC. Protein product: CASSEGTDRSSYGYTF.

V gene TRBV7-2 combines with J gene TRBJ2-3; 8 bases agree with TRBD1. After removal of 0 bases from V and 8 bases from J, the junction contained 13 bases not matched to a gene. This CDR3 spans 17 amino acids. In germline, CDR1 is SGHTA, CDR2 FQGNSA. Here the CDR3 DNA reads TGTGCCAGCAGCTTAGCGCCCCCAGGGGGCTTGTGGACTACGCAGTATTTT. Its translation is CASSLAPPGGLWTTQYF.

The chain links TRBV7-2 to TRBJ2-1; unclear D gene. The V and J ends lost 0 bases and 4 bases respectively, with 10 bases between them. The CDR3 has 15 amino acids. Germline V lookup: CDR1 SGHTA, CDR2 FQGNSA. The CDR3 loop reads CASSLAVGGYNEQFF. As DNA, the CDR3 is TGTGCCAGCAGCTTAGCAGTTGGTGGGTACAATGAGCAGTTCTTC.

A note on this clone: This clone may be a read error of a much larger clone one base away. The chain carries TRBV7-9 and TRBJ2-7; D gene unclear. The CDR3 covers 14 residues. Germline CDR1 reads SEHNR; CDR2 reads FQNEAQ (reference sequence). V gave up 1 base and J gave up 0 bases, with 7 bases separating them. Written as DNA, the CDR3 is TGTGCCAGCAGCTTAGGTGGCAACTCCTACGAGCAGTACTTC. Residues: CASSLGGNSYEQYF.

The chain has TRBV28 and TRBJ2-7; 7 bases are a match to TRBD2. The V gene's germline CDR1 is MDHEN and CDR2 SYDVKM. V lost 5 bases and J lost 4; bases outside the gene matches: 14. This CDR3 has 16 amino acids. The CDR3 spells CASSTPVAGARYEQYF. CDR3 nucleotides: TGTGCCAGCAGTACACCCGTAGCGGGCGCAAGGTACGAGCAGTACTTC.

This clone occurred once. The chain combines TRBV4-1 with TRBJ2-7, with D hard to call. Trimming pared 1 base from V and 4 bases from J, leaving 11 bases between. Germline CDR1 MGHRA, CDR2 YSYEKL. The CDR3 runs 14 residues. The CDR3 coding sequence is TGCGCCAGCAGCCAAGTTCTTAGCCAATACGAGCAGTACTTC. Its protein is CASSQVLSQYEQYF.

This chain connects TRBV28 to TRBJ2-1; tentatively, D is TRBD1 or TRBD2 (6 bases each). Germline V gene lookup returns CDR1 MDHEN and CDR2 SYDVKM. The CDR3 consists of 18 residues. V lost 4 bases and J 0 bases, leaving 19 bases between the germline ends. CDR3 region: CASSSMWGDTNSYNEQFF. The CDR3 coding sequence is TGTGCCAGCAGTTCAATGTGGGGGGACACCAACTCCTACAATGAGCAGTTCTTC. Full variable domain (outside the CDR3, taken from reference TRBV28 and TRBJ2-1): DVKVTQSSRYLVKRTGEKVFLECVQDMDHENMFWYRQDPGLGLRLIYFSYDVKMKEKGDIPEGYSVSREKKERFSLILESASTNQTSMYLCASSSMWGDTNSYNEQFFGPGTRLTVL.

This sequence joins TRBV13 and TRBJ2-3; D might be TRBD2 (5 bases). CDR3 size: 14 residues. Germline assignment: CDR1 PRHDT and CDR2 FYEKMQ (reference sequence). The V end was cut by 3 bases, the J end by 4 bases, with 11 bases between. The CDR3 spells CASSFRRVADTQYF. The DNA for the CDR3 is TGTGCCAGCAGCTTTCGGCGGGTCGCAGATACGCAGTATTTT.

This chain uses TRBV29-1 with TRBJ1-1, with D possibly TRBD1 on 5 matching bases. The V end was cut by 8 bases, the J end by 1 base, with 14 bases between. The germline gives CDR1 SQVTM, CDR2 ANQGSEA. CDR3 length equals 13 residues. In nucleotides, the CDR3 is TGCAGCACATCCCAGGGAGGGAACACTGAAGCTTTCTTT. Encoded protein: CSTSQGGNTEAFF.

A few counts support this clone. V gene TRBV5-4 combines with J gene TRBJ2-3, with TRBD2 matching 11 bases. This CDR3 is 20 amino acids long. Germline V gene data show CDR1 as SGHNT and CDR2 as YYREEE (reference sequence). J lost 1 base, V lost 1 base, and 14 bases had no gene match. CDR3 region: CASSLPGLAGLLRGTDTQYF. The CDR3, as DNA: TGTGCCAGCAGCTTGCCCGGACTAGCGGGTCTTCTTCGGGGCACAGATACGCAGTATTTT. The variable domain in full, completed from reference TRBV5-4 and TRBJ2-3, reads ETGVTQSPTHLIKTRGQQVTLRCSSQSGHNTVSWYQQALGQGPQFIFQYYREEENGRGNFPPRFSGLQFPNYSSELNVNALELDDSALYLCASSLPGLAGLLRGTDTQYFGPGTRLTVL.

This chain joins TRBV28 and TRBJ2-1; 8 bases align to TRBD1. There are 14 residues in the CDR3. Per the germline V gene, CDR1 is MDHEN and CDR2 is SYDVKM. J gave up 0 bases and V 8 bases, and 3 bases lay outside the gene matches. CDR3 in amino acids: CASAGGGSYNEQFF. The CDR3, as DNA: TGTGCCAGCGCAGGGGGCGGCTCCTACAATGAGCAGTTCTTC.

This chain uses TRBV5-6 with TRBJ2-5; TRBD1 agrees at 12 bases. V lost 3 bases and J lost 4; bases outside the gene matches: 7. The germline CDR1 and CDR2 sequences are SGHDT and YYEEEE. The CDR3 runs 16 residues. The CDR3 coding sequence is TGTGCCAGCAGCTCGGGACAGGGGGCTCAGGGAGAGACCCAGTACTTC. Encoded protein: CASSSGQGAQGETQYF.

V and J are TRBV7-2 and TRBJ2-1; tentative D call: TRBD2 (6 bases). The CDR3 runs to 14 residues. In germline, CDR1 is SGHTA, CDR2 FQGNSA. Trimming took 5 bases from V and 2 from J, leaving 10 bases between them. The CDR3 region is CASSPSAPYNEQFF. CDR3 DNA sequence: TGTGCCAGCAGCCCTAGCGCCCCCTACAATGAGCAGTTCTTC.

This clone was detected a few times. CDR3 amino acids: CASGLGTSGYEQYF. The CDR3 nucleotides are TGCGCCAGCGGACTTGGGACTAGCGGCTACGAGCAGTACTTC. The gene calls are TRBV5-1 and TRBJ2-7; 11 nucleotides align to TRBD2. CDR3 length: 14 amino acids. The V and J ends lost 7 bases and 3 bases, in that order; junction bases with no gene match: 6. Germline V gene data show CDR1 as SGHRS and CDR2 as YFSETQ.

The rearrangement joins TRBV7-2 to TRBJ2-1, with D hard to call. Trimming removed 2 bases at V and 4 bases at J, with 6 bases between. Germline lookup yields CDR1 SGHTA and CDR2 FQGNSA. This CDR3 has 13 residues. The DNA for the CDR3 is TGTGCCAGCAGCTTACACGGGTACAATGAGCAGTTCTTC. Its protein is CASSLHGYNEQFF.

Worth noting for this clone: Additional DNA sequences in this sample encode the identical CDR3. The chain is built from TRBV9 and TRBJ1-5; D unclear. Looked up from germline, CDR1 is SGDLS and CDR2 is YYNGEE. This CDR3 region has 15 residues. V dropped 1 base and J dropped 0 bases, with 8 bases sitting between them. CDR3 protein: CASSVTPYSNQPQHF. The CDR3 DNA sequence: TGTGCCAGCAGCGTAACACCCTATAGCAATCAGCCCCAGCATTTT.

The chain uses TRBV4-2 and TRBJ2-7; the match to TRBD2 covers 14 bases. V trimming: 3 bases; J trimming: 3 bases; junction bases outside the gene matches: 7. The CDR3 has 17 amino acids. From germline, CDR1 is LGHNA and CDR2 YNFKEQ. The CDR3 sequence: CASSQGTSGRVGYEQYF. In DNA, the CDR3 is TGTGCCAGCAGCCAGGGGACTAGCGGGAGAGTTGGCTACGAGCAGTACTTC.